The rows below give T cell receptor beta chains drawn from one sample of a study of T cell clones after liver transplantation. Using immunoSEQ multiplex PCR, the repertoire was profiled, and TCRdb retains in-frame clones only, with some absent. The data contain 65,000 to 80,000 clones, 80% of them singletons. This specimen was CD4+ T cells from blood, taken before liver transplant. The receptors derive from a human donor who received a liver transplant. Each CDR3 is given with its conserved first and last residue. The D gene is left open where the match is weak. Not every row has a clone size; where given, it reads once, few, many or a size class.

>.|TRBJ2-1|.|TRBV29-1
TGCAGCGTTGGGGACCCGGCGGTGGATGAGCAGTTCTTC
CSVGDPAVDEQFF
>.|TRBJ1-2|.|TRBV28
TGTGCCAGCAGTGCCCCCCCCGGTTCGGGGGACTATGGCTACACCTTC
CASSAPPGSGDYGYTF
>TRBD2|TRBJ2-7|.|TRBV2
TGTGCCAGCAGGCGGGAGCCTGGCTCCTACGAGCAGTACTTC
CASRREPGSYEQYF
>.|TRBJ1-2|.|TRBV4-1
TGCGCCAGCAGGAAGGAAGATCTCAGGGCCGTAAACTATGGCTACACCTTC
CASRKEDLRAVNYGYTF
>.|TRBJ2-7|.|TRBV5-1
TGCGCCAGCAGCTTAGGGGGACAAGGACTCTACGAGCAGTACTTC
CASSLGGQGLYEQYF
>.|TRBJ2-5|.|TRBV27
TGTGCCAGCAGATCGGGGCCAGAGACCCAGTACTTC
CASRSGPETQYF
>.|TRBJ2-2|few|TRBV10-1
TGCGCCAGCAGTCCGGGAGATCGGATCGGGGAGCTGTTTTTT
CASSPGDRIGELFF
>.|TRBJ2-3|.|TRBV7-9
TGTGCCAGCAGCTTCGGCCAGGGGACAGATACGCAGTATTTT
CASSFGQGTDTQYF
>TRBD1|TRBJ2-1|.|TRBV19
TGTGCCAGTACCCAGTTCGGGACAGGGAAGTACAATGAGCAGTTCTTC
CASTQFGTGKYNEQFF
>TRBD2|TRBJ2-7|many|TRBV7-2
TGTGCCAGCAGCCAAGGACTCAGCGGGGGGACCTACGAGCAGTACTTC
CASSQGLSGGTYEQYF
>TRBD2|TRBJ2-1|few|TRBV5-1
TGCGCCAGCAGCTTCGCTGGACTAGCGGGAGTATACAATGAGCAGTTCTTC
CASSFAGLAGVYNEQFF
>TRBD2|TRBJ2-1|.|TRBV10-3
TGTGCCATCAGACGGGGGGAGGAGCAGTTCTTC
CAIRRGEEQFF
>.|TRBJ2-1|.|TRBV6-1
TGTGCCGGGGGGCAGGAGAGCTTCTACAATGAGCAGTTCTTC
CAGGQESFYNEQFF
>.|TRBJ1-3|.|TRBV18
TGTGCCAGCTCCCCCACCGGGGACCGGTCTGGAAACACCATATATTTT
CASSPTGDRSGNTIYF
>.|TRBJ1-5|.|TRBV5-6
TGTGCCAGCAGCTTGGGGGGGGCACATCGAACCAATCAGCCCCAGCATTTT
CASSLGGAHRTNQPQHF
>.|TRBJ1-5|.|TRBV6-5
TGTGCCAGCAGAGACAGAATTTATAGCAATCAGCCCCAGCATTTT
CASRDRIYSNQPQHF
>.|TRBJ2-2|.|TRBV30
TGTGCCTGGAGTCGCCAGAACACCGGGGAGCTGTTTTTT
CAWSRQNTGELFF
>.|TRBJ2-1|few|TRBV7-2
TGTGCCAGCAGCTTAGCGGGGGTAGTTAGGGTCTTC
CASSLAGVVRVF
>.|TRBJ1-5|once|TRBV6-1
TGTGCCAGCAGTGACAGACGGTCAACTGGGGGCAATCAGCCCCAGCATTTT
CASSDRRSTGGNQPQHF
>.|TRBJ2-7|few|TRBV7-8
TGTGCCAGCAGCCGGGACACCCTCTACGAGCAGTACTTC
CASSRDTLYEQYF
>TRBD2|TRBJ2-7|.|TRBV27
TGTGCCAGCAGTTACACCCGGACTAGTGAATCCGAGCAGTACTTC
CASSYTRTSESEQYF
>.|TRBJ2-7|.|TRBV28
TGTGCCAGCAGTTTAGGCGACGCAGAACCAGGGCAGTACTTC
CASSLGDAEPGQYF
>.|TRBJ1-3|.|TRBV7-9
TGTGCCAGCAGCTTGGAGAAAGGGGCTGGAAACACCATATATTTT
CASSLEKGAGNTIYF
>.|TRBJ1-1|.|TRBV28
TGTGCCAGCAGTTTAGAACGTCGGCGGACCTCCGTTCGGGCTTTCTTT
CASSLERRRTSVRAFF
>TRBD2|TRBJ2-1|.|TRBV12-5
TGTGCTAGTGCGTCCGCGGGAGGGCCCTTTTACAATGAGCAGTTCTTC
CASASAGGPFYNEQFF
>.|TRBJ1-2|.|TRBV18
TGTGCCAGCTCACCCGTCTTTAACTATGGCTACACCTTC
CASSPVFNYGYTF
>TRBD1|TRBJ1-1|.|TRBV27
TGTGCCAGCAGTACCTTACAGGGGGTTGGCACTGAAGCTTTCTTT
CASSTLQGVGTEAFF